This T cell receptor beta chain appears in the sequencing data of a study of glioma-infiltrating T cells. The study, taken as a whole, reports: Signature shared blood CDR3 motifs were enriched in low-divergence and depleted in high-divergence patients.

As regards this clonotype: The antigen remains undetermined. A much larger clone differs from this one at a single base, so this may be a read error.

The iRepertoire nested amplicon-rescue multiplex PCR amplified TCR alpha and beta CDR3s from RNA. Tissue mRNA or PBMC total RNA, 100-400 ng, went into one-step reverse transcription and amplification. In TCRdb, the multiplex PCR reads were re-called with MiXCR into one record per CDR3 protein. The sample holds approximately 400,000 distinct CDR3 sequences, 41% seen once. CDR1 and CDR2 from the germline V gene are KGHDR and SFDVKD. V lost 2 bases and J lost 14, with 14 bases in between. This CDR3 comprises 12 residues. This clonotype was obtained from a human donor with low-grade glioma or glioblastoma, undergoing nonglioma brain surgery, or in good health (not recorded which). V is TRBV24-1 and J is TRBJ1-2, with unresolved D. The sample consisted of glioma tissue, nonneoplastic brain tissue, or PBMCs (not recorded which). The CDR3 coding sequence is TGTGCCACCAGTGATTACGTGCGGCGTTGGACCTTC. This sequence encodes CATSDYVRRWTF.